This entry features one T cell receptor beta chain sequence. The antigen is unknown. Using immunoSEQ multiplex PCR, the repertoire was profiled, and TCRdb retains in-frame clones only, with some absent. The sample records hundreds of thousands of clones, 60% to 75% being singletons. This record comes from a study of cytotoxic CD8 clonotypes in ibrutinib-treated CLL. Study-level information: Complete response was seen in 2 patients and partial in about 24; approximately 12 progressed and roughly 15 stayed remitted after a median approximately 70 months.

The length of the CDR3 is 13 residues. V lost 4 bases, J lost 6 bases, and 5 bases stayed unmatched. Germline lookup yields CDR1 SQVTM and CDR2 ANQGSEA. Study-wide results and caveats: Public clonotypes, rarely seen, contracted or held steady on treatment.

Sequenced material: PBMCs, taken after 24 months of ibrutinib treatment. The chain combines TRBV29-1 with TRBJ1-4, with 7 bases matching TRBD1. The sequence was collected from a human donor with chronic lymphocytic leukemia. The CDR3 coding sequence is TGCAGCGTTGCCGGGACAGCCCATGAAAAACTGTTTTTT. Its protein product is CSVAGTAHEKLFF. Full variable domain (remainder filled in from reference TRBV29-1 and TRBJ1-4): SAVISQKPSRDICQRGTSLTIQCQVDSQVTMMFWYRQQPGQSLTLIATANQGSEATYESGFVIDKFPISRPNLTFSTLTVSNMSPEDSSIYLCSVAGTAHEKLFFGSGTQLSVL.